This T cell receptor beta chain was sequenced for a study of CD8 T cells in ankylosing spondylitis. With molecular barcodes, quantitative 5'-RACE was used to make the TCR beta libraries. One entry per CDR3 protein results from TCRdb running MiXCR on the 5' RACE reads. Among 400,000 to 450,000 distinct CDR3 sequences listed, roughly a sixth were seen once. CDR1 and CDR2 (germline): SQVTM, ANQGSEA. V was shortened by 6 bases and J by 3 bases, with 11 bases between the two germline ends. The CDR3 is 12 residues long. The study, taken as a whole, reports: As reported, disease-linked clones showed significant enrichment in matched ankylosing spondylitis synovial fluid. With a CD8+ phenotype, disease-linked clones were relatively rare in peripheral blood. Fewer than 10 highly homologous variants formed a TCR beta motif that appeared characteristic of ankylosing spondylitis blood.

About this clonotype: Its antigen is unknown.

Source material: blood, either unsorted or a sorted T cell fraction (not recorded which). V gene TRBV29-1 combines with J gene TRBJ1-1; D gene uncertain. The sequence came from a male donor with ankylosing spondylitis. The CDR3 DNA sequence: TGCAGCGTCGTGATGTTTGACACTGAAGCTTTCTTT. Protein product: CSVVMFDTEAFF. The full variable domain, rest sourced from reference TRBV29-1 and TRBJ1-1, is SAVISQKPSRDICQRGTSLTIQCQVDSQVTMMFWYRQQPGQSLTLIATANQGSEATYESGFVIDKFPISRPNLTFSTLTVSNMSPEDSSIYLCSVVMFDTEAFFGQGTRLTVV.